This T cell receptor beta chain was obtained from a study of blood T cell repertoires in COVID-19. Across the whole study: Sites across the United States, Italy and Spain contributed samples from acute and convalescent COVID-19.

Looked up from germline, CDR1 is SGHRS and CDR2 is YFSETQ. This CDR3 is built from 17 residues. V was pared by 6 bases and J by 3 bases, with 22 bases between. The method was immunoSEQ multiplex PCR; TCRdb's version includes in-frame clones alone and lacks a portion of them. The sample has 250,000 to 300,000 clones, roughly 91% seen once. What was sequenced was peripheral blood. The TCR was taken from a woman between 25 and 40 years old with COVID-19, enrolled during active disease. The gene calls are TRBV5-1 and TRBJ1-5, with D maybe TRBD1 (6 bases). The CDR3 region has the DNA TGCGCCAGCATCAAGCCCGTCGGACAGAGAATCAATCAGCCCCAGCATTTT. Translated: CASIKPVGQRINQPQHF.